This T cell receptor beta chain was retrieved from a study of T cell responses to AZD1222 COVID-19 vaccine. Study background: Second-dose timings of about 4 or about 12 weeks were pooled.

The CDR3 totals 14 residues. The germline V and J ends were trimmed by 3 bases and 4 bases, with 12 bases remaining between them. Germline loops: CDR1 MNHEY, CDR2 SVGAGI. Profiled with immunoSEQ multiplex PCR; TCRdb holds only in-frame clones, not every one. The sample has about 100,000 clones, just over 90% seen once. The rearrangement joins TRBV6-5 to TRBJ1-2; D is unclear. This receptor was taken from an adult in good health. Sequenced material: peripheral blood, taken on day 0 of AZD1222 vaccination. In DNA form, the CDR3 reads TGTGCCAGCAGTTATGGGCGGGTCGGCTATGGCTACACCTTC. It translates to CASSYGRVGYGYTF.